This section outlines one T cell receptor beta chain sequence together with its context. This clone's antigen is unknown. Per-nucleotide qualities are absent, and no much larger clonotype sits a single base away. This sample is part of a study of T cell changes during pregnancy in multiple sclerosis (dated by TCRdb to about 2019). Describing the broader study: Changes in the T cell repertoire over the course of pregnancy were examined in this study in women with multiple sclerosis.

The library was generated by the immunoSEQ multiplex PCR assay. TCRdb re-hosts the immuneACCESS table, in-frame sequences only. Its copies lack some clones; in the studies checked, an unresolved V gene accounts for under half of them, and the cause for the rest is not known. This sample has 55,000 to 80,000 clones in its table, and 94% of those were observed once. The ten largest clones capture 0.45% to 0.7% of the sample. From cysteine to phenylalanine, the CDR3 is 13 amino acids long. The read is trimmed to its CDR3 DNA, 39 bases read in frame from base 1. CDR1 and CDR2 are drawn from the germline V gene: SGDLS, YYNGEE. Unmatched junction bases come to 8, with V trimmed by 8 bases and J by 5 bases.

This chain is built from TRBV9 and TRBJ1-1; 8 middle bases align to TRBD1. The sequencing here drew on peripheral blood, taken in the third trimester of pregnancy. This TCR was sampled from a female donor with multiple sclerosis, enrolled in a pregnancy study. The DNA reads as follows: TGTGCCAGTAATAAACAGGGGGAAACTGAAGCTTTCTTT. It encodes CASNKQGETEAFF. The CDR3 plus the reference TRBV9 and TRBJ1-1 genes for the other parts give the full variable domain: DSGVTQTPKHLITATGQRVTLRCSPRSGDLSVYWYQQSLDQGLQFLIQYYNGEERAKGNILERFSAQQFPDLHSELNLSSLELGDSALYFCASNKQGETEAFFGQGTRLTVV.